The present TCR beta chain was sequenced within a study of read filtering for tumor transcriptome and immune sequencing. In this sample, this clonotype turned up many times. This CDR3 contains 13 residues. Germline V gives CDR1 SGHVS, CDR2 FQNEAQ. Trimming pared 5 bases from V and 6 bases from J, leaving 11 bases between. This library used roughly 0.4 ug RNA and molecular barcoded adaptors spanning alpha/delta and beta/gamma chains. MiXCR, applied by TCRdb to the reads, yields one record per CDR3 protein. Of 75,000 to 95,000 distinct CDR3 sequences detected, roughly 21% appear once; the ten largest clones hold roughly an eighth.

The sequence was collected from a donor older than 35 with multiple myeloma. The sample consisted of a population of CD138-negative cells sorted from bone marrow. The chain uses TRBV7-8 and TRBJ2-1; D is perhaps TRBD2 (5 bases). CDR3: CASSSKRFNEQFF. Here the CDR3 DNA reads TGTGCCAGCAGCAGTAAGCGGTTCAATGAGCAGTTCTTC.